This T cell receptor beta chain was identified in a study of blood T cell repertoires in COVID-19. In the study overall: The samples span acute and convalescent COVID-19 from the United States, Italy and Spain. T cells, B-cell-depleted T cells, or PBMCs provided the cDNA or gDNA that served as material.

The germline V and J ends were trimmed by 10 bases and 2 bases, with 11 bases remaining between them. This CDR3 comprises 12 residues. Germline CDR1 and CDR2: LNHDA and SQIVND (reference sequence). In the study's own analysis: From reference gene primer amplification, estimates of nucleated cell counts were derived. The data were produced by immunoSEQ multiplex PCR, yet TCRdb's version contains in-frame clones alone and is incomplete. That table furnishes V, J and clone size, whereas the DNA furnished D and trimming. The sample lists roughly 35,000 clones; 80% to 90% were seen once. Sequenced material: peripheral blood. The V gene is TRBV19, the J gene TRBJ1-2, with D unresolved. The sequence was collected from a human donor in a cohort sampled during active COVID-19. The CDR3: CATSNRNYGYTF. Written as DNA, the CDR3 is TGTGCCACTTCAAACAGAAACTATGGCTACACCTTC.